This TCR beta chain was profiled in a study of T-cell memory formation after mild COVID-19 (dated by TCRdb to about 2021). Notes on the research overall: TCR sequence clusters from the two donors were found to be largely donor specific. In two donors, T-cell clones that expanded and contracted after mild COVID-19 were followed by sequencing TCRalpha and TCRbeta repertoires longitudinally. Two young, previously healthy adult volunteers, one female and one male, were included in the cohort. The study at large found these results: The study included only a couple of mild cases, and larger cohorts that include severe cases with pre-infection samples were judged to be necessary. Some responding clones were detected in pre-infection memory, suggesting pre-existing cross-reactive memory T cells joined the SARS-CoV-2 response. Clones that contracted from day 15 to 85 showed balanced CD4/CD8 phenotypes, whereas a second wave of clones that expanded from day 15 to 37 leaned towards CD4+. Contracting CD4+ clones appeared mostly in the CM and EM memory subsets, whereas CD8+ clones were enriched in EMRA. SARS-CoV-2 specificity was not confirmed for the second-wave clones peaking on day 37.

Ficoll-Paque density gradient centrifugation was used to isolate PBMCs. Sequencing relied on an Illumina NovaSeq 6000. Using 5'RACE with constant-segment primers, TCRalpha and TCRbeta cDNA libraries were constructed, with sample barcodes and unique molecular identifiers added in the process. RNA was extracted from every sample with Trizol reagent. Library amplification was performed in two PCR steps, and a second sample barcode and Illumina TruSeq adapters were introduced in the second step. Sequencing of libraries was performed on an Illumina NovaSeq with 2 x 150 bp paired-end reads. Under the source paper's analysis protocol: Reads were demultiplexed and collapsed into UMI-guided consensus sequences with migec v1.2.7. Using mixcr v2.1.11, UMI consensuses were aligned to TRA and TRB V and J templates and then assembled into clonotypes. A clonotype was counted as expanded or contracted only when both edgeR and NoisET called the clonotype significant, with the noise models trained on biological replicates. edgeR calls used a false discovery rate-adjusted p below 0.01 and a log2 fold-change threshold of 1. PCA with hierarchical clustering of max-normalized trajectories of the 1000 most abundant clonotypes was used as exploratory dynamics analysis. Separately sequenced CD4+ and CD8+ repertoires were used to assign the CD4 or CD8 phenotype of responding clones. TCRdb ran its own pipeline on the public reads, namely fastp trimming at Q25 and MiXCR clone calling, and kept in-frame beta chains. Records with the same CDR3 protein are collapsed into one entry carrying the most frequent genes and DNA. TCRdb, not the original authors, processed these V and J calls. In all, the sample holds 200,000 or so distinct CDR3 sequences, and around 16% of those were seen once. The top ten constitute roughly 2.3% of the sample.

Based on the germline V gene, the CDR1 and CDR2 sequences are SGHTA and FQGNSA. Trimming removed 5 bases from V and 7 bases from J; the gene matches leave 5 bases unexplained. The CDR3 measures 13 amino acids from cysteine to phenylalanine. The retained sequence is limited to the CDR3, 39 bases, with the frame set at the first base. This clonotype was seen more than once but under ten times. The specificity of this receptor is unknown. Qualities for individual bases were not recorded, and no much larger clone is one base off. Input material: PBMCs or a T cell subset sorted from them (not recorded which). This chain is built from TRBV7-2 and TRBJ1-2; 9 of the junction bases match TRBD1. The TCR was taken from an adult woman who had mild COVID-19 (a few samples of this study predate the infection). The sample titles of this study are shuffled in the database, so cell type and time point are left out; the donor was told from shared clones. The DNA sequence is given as TGTGCCAGCAGCCATGACAGGGGGAGTGGCTACACCTTC. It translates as CASSHDRGSGYTF.